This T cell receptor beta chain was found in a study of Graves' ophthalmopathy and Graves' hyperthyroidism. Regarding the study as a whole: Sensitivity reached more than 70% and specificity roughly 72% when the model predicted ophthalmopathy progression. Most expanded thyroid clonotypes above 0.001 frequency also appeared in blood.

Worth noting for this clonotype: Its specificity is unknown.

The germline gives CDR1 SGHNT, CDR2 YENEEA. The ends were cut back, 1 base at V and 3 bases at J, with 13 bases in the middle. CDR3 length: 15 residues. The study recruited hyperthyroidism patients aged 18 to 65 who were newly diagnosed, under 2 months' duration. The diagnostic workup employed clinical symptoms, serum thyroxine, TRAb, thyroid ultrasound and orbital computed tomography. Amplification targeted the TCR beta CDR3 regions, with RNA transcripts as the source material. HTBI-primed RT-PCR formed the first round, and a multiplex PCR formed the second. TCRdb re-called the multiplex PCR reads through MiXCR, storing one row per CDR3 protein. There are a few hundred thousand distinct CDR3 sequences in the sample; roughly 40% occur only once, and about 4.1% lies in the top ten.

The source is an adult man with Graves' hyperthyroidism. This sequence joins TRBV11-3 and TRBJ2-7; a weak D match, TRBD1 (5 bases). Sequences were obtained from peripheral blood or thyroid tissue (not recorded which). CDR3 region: CASSLGSGKVYEQYF. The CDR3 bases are TGTGCCAGCAGCTTAGGGTCAGGGAAAGTCTACGAGCAGTACTTC.